These T cell receptor beta chains were read from a single sample in a study of T cells after yellow fever vaccination. From the 5' RACE reads, TCRdb called clonotypes with MiXCR, one entry per CDR3 protein. The top ten clones hold roughly 18% of a sample with more than 350,000 distinct CDR3 sequences, 9.5% to 13% of them seen once. Sample: PBMCs, taken on the day of the first yellow fever vaccination. The receptors come from a man between 18 and 29 years old who received the YFV17D yellow fever vaccine. Both conserved end residues are part of each CDR3. A D gene is named only where the DNA matches it firmly. Expanded clones are given a class, and other clones once, few, many or no size at all.

abundance: NA; v_gene: TRBV7-2; d_gene: TRBD2; j_gene: TRBJ2-3; CDR3nt: TGTGCCAGCAGCTTAAATTCGGGGGGGGGCACAGATACGCAGTATTTT; CDR3aa: CASSLNSGGGTDTQYF
abundance: NA; v_gene: TRBV4-1; d_gene: NA; j_gene: TRBJ2-1; CDR3nt: TGCGCCAGCAGCCAAGCTTCACTCCGGACTGGGAAGAATGAGCAGTTCTTC; CDR3aa: CASSQASLRTGKNEQFF
abundance: many; v_gene: TRBV4-2; d_gene: NA; j_gene: TRBJ2-7; CDR3nt: TGTGCCAGCAGCCAAGCTGCTTCGAGGTCTCACGAGCAGTACTTC; CDR3aa: CASSQAASRSHEQYF
abundance: NA; v_gene: TRBV9; d_gene: NA; j_gene: TRBJ1-1; CDR3nt: TGTGCCAGCAGCGTCCCCAGGGAGGCTTTCTTT; CDR3aa: CASSVPREAFF
abundance: NA; v_gene: TRBV7-3; d_gene: TRBD1; j_gene: TRBJ1-5; CDR3nt: TGTGCCAGCAGACTCCACCCTGACAGGGGGATGGTGATATACAATCAGCCCCAGCATTTT; CDR3aa: CASRLHPDRGMVIYNQPQHF
abundance: NA; v_gene: TRBV29-1; d_gene: TRBD1; j_gene: TRBJ2-1; CDR3nt: TGCAGCGTTGGCTCCCGGGACAGGGCGCTCTCCTACAATGAGCAGTTCTTC; CDR3aa: CSVGSRDRALSYNEQFF
abundance: few; v_gene: TRBV29-1; d_gene: TRBD1; j_gene: TRBJ1-4; CDR3nt: TGCAGCGCGCGACAGGGAGTTGAAAAACTGTTTTTT; CDR3aa: CSARQGVEKLFF
abundance: few; v_gene: TRBV7-2; d_gene: TRBD1; j_gene: TRBJ2-1; CDR3nt: TGTGCCAGCAGCTTCGGACAGGGGTTCTACAATGAGCAGTTCTTC; CDR3aa: CASSFGQGFYNEQFF
abundance: NA; v_gene: TRBV29-1; d_gene: NA; j_gene: TRBJ1-1; CDR3nt: TGCAGCGTGGATTTAGTAAACACTGAAGCTTTCTTT; CDR3aa: CSVDLVNTEAFF
abundance: NA; v_gene: TRBV20-1; d_gene: TRBD2; j_gene: TRBJ2-1; CDR3nt: TGCAGTGCCCCAACTAGCGGGACCTACAATGAGCAGTTCTTC; CDR3aa: CSAPTSGTYNEQFF
abundance: many; v_gene: TRBV9; d_gene: NA; j_gene: TRBJ2-2; CDR3nt: TGTGCCAGCACCGGGAACACCGGGGAGCTGTTTTTT; CDR3aa: CASTGNTGELFF
abundance: NA; v_gene: TRBV20-1; d_gene: NA; j_gene: TRBJ2-7; CDR3nt: TGCAGTGCTAGAGGTGAAGACCAGACCTACGAGCAGTACTTC; CDR3aa: CSARGEDQTYEQYF
abundance: few; v_gene: TRBV19; d_gene: TRBD2; j_gene: TRBJ2-3; CDR3nt: TGTGCCAGTAGTGCATTTAGCGGGAGAGGGTATACGCAGTATTTT; CDR3aa: CASSAFSGRGYTQYF
abundance: NA; v_gene: TRBV10-3; d_gene: TRBD1; j_gene: TRBJ1-1; CDR3nt: TGTGCCATCAGTAAGACAGGGAAGAACACTGAAGCTTTCTTT; CDR3aa: CAISKTGKNTEAFF
abundance: NA; v_gene: TRBV5-1; d_gene: NA; j_gene: TRBJ1-5; CDR3nt: TGCGCCAGCAGCCCCGGGACCGGTAATAGCAATCAGCCCCAGCATTTT; CDR3aa: CASSPGTGNSNQPQHF
abundance: NA; v_gene: TRBV28; d_gene: NA; j_gene: TRBJ1-2; CDR3nt: TGTGCCAGCAGTTTAGGCGGACGGAGGAGCTATGGCTACACCTTC; CDR3aa: CASSLGGRRSYGYTF
abundance: few; v_gene: TRBV5-1; d_gene: NA; j_gene: TRBJ2-5; CDR3nt: TGCGCCAGCAGCTGGGTTAACAGCGGAGAGACCCAGTACTTC; CDR3aa: CASSWVNSGETQYF
abundance: few; v_gene: TRBV12-3/TRBV12-4; d_gene: TRBD1; j_gene: TRBJ1-1; CDR3nt: TGTGCCAGCAGTCCCGGGACAGGGTGGGCCACTGAAGCTTTCTTT; CDR3aa: CASSPGTGWATEAFF
abundance: once; v_gene: TRBV5-1; d_gene: NA; j_gene: TRBJ2-1; CDR3nt: TGCGCCAGCAGCACTTCCTCAGAGCAGTTCTTC; CDR3aa: CASSTSSEQFF
abundance: few; v_gene: TRBV28; d_gene: TRBD1; j_gene: TRBJ1-2; CDR3nt: TGTGCCAGCAGGCCGGGACAGACCTATGGCTACACCTTC; CDR3aa: CASRPGQTYGYTF
abundance: few; v_gene: TRBV12-3/TRBV12-4; d_gene: NA; j_gene: TRBJ2-7; CDR3nt: TGTGCCAGCAGCCCGGTGGGACAACGCTACGAGCAGTACTTC; CDR3aa: CASSPVGQRYEQYF
abundance: NA; v_gene: TRBV7-2; d_gene: NA; j_gene: TRBJ1-2; CDR3nt: TGTGCCAGCAGCTTATCCCCACGGGGGGATGGCTACACCTTC; CDR3aa: CASSLSPRGDGYTF
abundance: NA; v_gene: TRBV6-2/TRBV6-3; d_gene: NA; j_gene: TRBJ2-3; CDR3nt: TGTGCCAGCAGGTTGGGCCGGATTCTCGATACGCAGTATTTT; CDR3aa: CASRLGRILDTQYF
abundance: NA; v_gene: TRBV28; d_gene: NA; j_gene: TRBJ2-5; CDR3nt: TGTGCCGGACGGGGGGCAGGGTTGGAGACCCAGTACTTC; CDR3aa: CAGRGAGLETQYF
abundance: NA; v_gene: TRBV7-6; d_gene: NA; j_gene: TRBJ1-3; CDR3nt: TGTGCCAGCAGCTTAGGCACGACAGTACTTGGCAACACCATATATTTT; CDR3aa: CASSLGTTVLGNTIYF
abundance: NA; v_gene: TRBV12-3/TRBV12-4; d_gene: NA; j_gene: TRBJ1-2; CDR3nt: TGTGCCAGCACCATCCGGAGGGGGGAGGAGGATGGCTACACCTTC; CDR3aa: CASTIRRGEEDGYTF
abundance: NA; v_gene: TRBV19; d_gene: NA; j_gene: TRBJ2-1; CDR3nt: TGTGCCAGTAGTCGTTGGGGAGGTGCGGATAATGAGCAGTTCTTC; CDR3aa: CASSRWGGADNEQFF